Listed below are T cell receptor beta chains from one sample, sequenced in a study of blood T cell repertoires in COVID-19. Libraries were prepared by immunoSEQ multiplex PCR; TCRdb keeps only in-frame clonotypes and omits some of them. The repertoire holds about 180,000 clones, with around four fifths as singletons. Material: peripheral blood. These receptors all stem from a middle-aged woman with COVID-19, enrolled during active disease. The CDR3 runs from the conserved cysteine through the conserved F or W. Each record gives: V gene, J gene, D gene, CDR3 length, CDR3 protein. D genes are given only for firm matches.

>TRBV19|TRBJ1-5|NA|15
CASSKADYSNQPQHF
>TRBV18|TRBJ2-7|TRBD1|14
CASSAGTGIYEQYF
>TRBV24-1|TRBJ2-3|NA|17
CATSDLRGRSRTDTQYF
>TRBV4-1|TRBJ2-7|NA|13
CASSRGGSYEQYF
>TRBV29-1|TRBJ2-7|NA|13
CSVEDIAGYEQYF
>TRBV27|TRBJ2-7|TRBD1|13
CARSGTESYEQYF
>TRBV6-4|TRBJ2-1|TRBD1|15
CASMPPRDRAHEQFF
>TRBV4-2|TRBJ2-2|NA|16
CASSQVQGTYTGELFF
>TRBV28|TRBJ1-3|NA|15
CASSQKGRGGNTIYF
>TRBV6-6|TRBJ1-1|NA|14
CASTLRGADTEAFF
>TRBV5-1|TRBJ1-3|TRBD1|15
CASSLENRGPDTIYF
>TRBV11-3|TRBJ2-1|TRBD2|23
CASSLDPRDKISGRAYLRNEQFF
>TRBV27|TRBJ2-7|NA|16
CASRTWGPTEPYEQYF
>TRBV7-8|TRBJ2-7|NA|16
CASSLAGRTSPSEQYF
>TRBV6-4|TRBJ2-2|NA|14
CASRVQGSTGELFF
>TRBV5-1|TRBJ2-1|TRBD1|15
CASSFDRGSYNEQFF
>TRBV6-6|TRBJ1-5|TRBD1|15
CASNEGTGGQQPQHF
>TRBV27|TRBJ2-1|TRBD2|13
CASVGLADNEQFF
>TRBV29-1|TRBJ2-1|NA|13
CSVGQGPYNEQFF
>TRBV27|TRBJ2-2|TRBD1|15
CASSSPGQGNGELFF
>TRBV5-1|TRBJ1-2|TRBD1|16
CASSPGGTGGAFGYTF
>TRBV19|TRBJ1-6|NA|16
CASSTRQNPINSPLHF
>TRBV5-1|TRBJ1-1|TRBD1|14
CASSSSRGVTEAFF
>TRBV4-2|TRBJ2-7|NA|15
CASSQEGHSIAEQYF
>TRBV2|TRBJ2-3|NA|14
CASRGGASTDTQYF
>TRBV4-2|TRBJ1-2|NA|13
CASSSMGGYGYTF
>TRBV6-6|TRBJ1-1|TRBD1|14
CASSPDRGGTEAFF
>TRBV2|TRBJ1-5|NA|16
CASSEGGRRGNQPQHF
>TRBV9|TRBJ1-6|NA|15
CASRSQGAPNSPLHF
>TRBV7-2|TRBJ1-4|TRBD1|16
CASSSTPGGPNEKLFF
>TRBV27|TRBJ2-1|NA|14
CASTGGTSYNEQFF
>TRBV27|TRBJ2-7|TRBD2|13
CASSLRGENEQYF
>TRBV11-2|TRBJ2-1|TRBD2|14
CASSLGQRGSEQFF
>TRBV28|TRBJ2-1|NA|12
CASRDLYNEQFF
>TRBV5-1|TRBJ2-5|NA|16
CASSLVPGVGQETQYF
>TRBV28|TRBJ1-6|TRBD1|19
CASSLYQGTVSSYNSPLHF
>TRBV9|TRBJ2-5|TRBD2|14
CASSLAGGQETQYF
>TRBV3-1/TRBV3-2|TRBJ2-3|NA|14
CASSLRRGPDTQYF
>TRBV5-6|TRBJ1-1|NA|15
CASSISGVYGTEAFF
>TRBV5-6|TRBJ1-2|NA|13
CASSLGRGYGYTF
>TRBV14|TRBJ1-1|NA|14
CASSHRGQNTEAFF
>TRBV6-5|TRBJ1-2|NA|13
CASRVGQTTANLF
>TRBV6-2/TRBV6-3|TRBJ1-4|NA|15
CASSRREVGMEKLFF
>TRBV29-1|TRBJ2-7|NA|12
CSVGSRGYEQYF
>TRBV3-1/TRBV3-2|TRBJ2-2|NA|13
CASSPVSTGELFF
>TRBV9|TRBJ1-2|NA|15
CASSVVDSPVYGYTF
>TRBV9|TRBJ1-2|TRBD1|15
CASSATGTGDSGYTF
>TRBV6-1|TRBJ1-3|NA|14
CASSEGRVGNTIYF
>TRBV27|TRBJ2-1|TRBD1|16
CASTLMGTGGLGEQFF
>TRBV27|TRBJ1-2|NA|14
CASSLSGGAGGYTF
>TRBV5-6|TRBJ2-1|NA|15
CASSLTVRGAREQFF
>TRBV2|TRBJ2-3|NA|16
CASSELRKRSTDTQYF